The 15 T cell receptor beta chains reported below all come from one sample, sequenced in a study of CD8 T cells in ankylosing spondylitis. No antigen is known for these receptors. TCRdb independently ran MiXCR on the 5' RACE reads; one entry per CDR3 protein. The repertoire holds about 220,000 distinct CDR3 sequences, around 7.9% seen once, with about 14% in the top ten. Study-wide findings and caveats: For ankylosing spondylitis blood, a TCR beta motif of 7 or 8 highly homologous variants appeared characteristic.

The source material was blood, either unsorted or a sorted T cell fraction (not recorded which). The receptors were sampled from a male donor with ankylosing spondylitis.

This clonotype was recorded at least ten times. The chain carries TRBV5-1 and TRBJ1-1, with 8 bases aligning to TRBD1. Unmatched junction bases numbered 5, after V lost 0 bases and J lost 1 base. Germline values: CDR1 SGHRS, CDR2 YFSETQ. The CDR3 runs 16 residues. The CDR3 sequence: CASSLGTGWTNTEAFF. The CDR3 DNA reads TGCGCCAGCAGCTTGGGGACAGGGTGGACGAACACTGAAGCTTTCTTT.

This clonotype has ten or more counts. J is TRBJ2-2 and V is TRBV5-6; 7 bases are a match to TRBD1. Germline assignment: CDR1 SGHDT and CDR2 YYEEEE. Germline trimming cut 1 base from V and 4 bases from J; bases unmatched to any gene: 10. This CDR3 contains 17 residues. The CDR3 DNA is TGTGCCAGCAGCTTGTCGACAGGGAACCCAATCACCGGGGAGCTGTTTTTT. Its translation: CASSLSTGNPITGELFF.

This clonotype showed up just a few times. The CDR3 loop reads CASKNRGSTYEQYF. CDR3 bases: TGTGCCAGCAAAAACAGGGGATCCACCTACGAGCAGTACTTC. The chain recombines TRBV6-2 or TRBV6-3 with TRBJ2-7; 7 bases map to TRBD1. J lost 2 bases, V lost 7 bases, and 8 bases had no gene match. Germline values: CDR1 MNHEY, CDR2 SVGEGT. This CDR3 has 14 residues.

A remark on this clonotype: A much larger clonotype is one base distant, so this may be a read error. This chain connects TRBV30 to TRBJ1-1; 7 bases are shared with TRBD1. Germline loops: CDR1 GTSNPN, CDR2 SVGIG (reference sequence). V dropped 4 bases and J dropped 8; count of bases not matched to a gene: 13. This CDR3 spans 14 amino acids. The CDR3 coding sequence is TGTGCCTGGAAGCCTCCGACAGGGTCATTCGAAGCTTTCTTT. It specifies CAWKPPTGSFEAFF.

This clonotype was seen many times. This rearrangement joins TRBV28 to TRBJ2-4; no clear D. The CDR3 is made up of 14 amino acids. Germline V gene sequence: CDR1 MDHEN, CDR2 SYDVKM. Trimming shortened V by 5 bases and J by 0 bases, and 8 bases separated the two germline ends. DNA for the CDR3: TGTGCCAGCAGTGACGCACTAGCCAAAAACATTCAGTACTTC. Its translation: CASSDALAKNIQYF.

Ten or more counts support this clonotype. The chain uses TRBV27 and TRBJ2-7, with 11 bases identical to TRBD1. J was trimmed by 2 bases and V by 6 bases; bases with no gene match: 3. The CDR3 sequence is 14 residues long. The germline V gene encodes CDR1 MNHEY and CDR2 SMNVEV (reference sequence). CDR3 nucleotides: TGTGCCAGCAGCAGGGACAGGGGGACCTACGAGCAGTACTTC. Its protein is CASSRDRGTYEQYF.

The rearrangement uses TRBV7-9 and TRBJ2-3, with 13 positions matching TRBD2. Germline lookup yields CDR1 SEHNR and CDR2 FQNEAQ (reference sequence). This CDR3 region has 16 residues. The trim removed 6 bases at V and 6 bases at J, leaving 9 bases unmatched. This CDR3 is CASRPTSGREVDTQYF. DNA for the CDR3: TGTGCCAGCAGGCCTACTAGCGGGAGGGAGGTGGATACGCAGTATTTT.

This clonotype has a handful of counts. A much larger clone sits a single nucleotide away, making a read error possible. This chain joins TRBV3-1 and TRBJ2-5; D is unresolved. The germline CDR1 and CDR2 sequences are LGHDT and YNNKEL (reference sequence). The CDR3 length is 12 residues. The V and J ends lost 0 bases and 5 bases respectively, with 4 bases between them. The CDR3 DNA sequence: TGTGCCAGCAGCCAAGAACGGGAGACCCAGTACTTC. Protein sequence: CASSQERETQYF.

This clonotype was seen ten or more times. This rearrangement joins TRBV20-1 to TRBJ2-7; D unclear. V was clipped by 7 bases and J by 1 base, with 14 bases between them. Germline V gene data show CDR1 as DFQATT and CDR2 as SNEGSKA (reference sequence). This CDR3 has 13 amino acids. In DNA, the CDR3 is TGCAGTGTCCCGCAACCAGGTTCCTACGAGCAGTACTTC. This gives the protein CSVPQPGSYEQYF.

There are many counts of this clonotype. The chain employs TRBV6-5 and TRBJ1-2, with D unclear. V gave up 2 bases and J gave up 4 bases, with 8 bases separating them. The germline V gene encodes CDR1 MNHEY and CDR2 SVGAGI. The CDR3 contains 13 residues. The CDR3 nucleotides read TGTGCCAGCAGTTACGGGGTTTTCTATGGCTACACCTTC. Protein sequence: CASSYGVFYGYTF.

This clonotype occurred many times. This chain links TRBV4-2 with TRBJ2-7, with a weak D call TRBD2 (6 bases). The ends were cut back, 0 bases at V and 4 bases at J, with 10 bases in the middle. Germline loops: CDR1 LGHNA, CDR2 YNFKEQ. The CDR3 covers 14 residues. CDR3 DNA: TGTGCCAGCAGCCAAGATTGGGGGGAATACGAGCAGTACTTC. Its translation: CASSQDWGEYEQYF.

In this sample, this clonotype turned up many times. The chain carries TRBV27 and TRBJ1-5; TRBD1 agrees at 9 bases. The germline V gene has CDR1 MNHEY and CDR2 SMNVEV (reference sequence). CDR3 length: 14 amino acids. J lost 1 base, V lost 8 bases, and 3 bases had no gene match. The CDR3 region has the DNA TGTGCCAGCCAGGGACAGGGAAGCAATCAGCCCCAGCATTTT. Protein sequence: CASQGQGSNQPQHF.

The chain employs TRBV18 and TRBJ2-3; D might be TRBD1 (6 bases). Looked up from germline, CDR1 is KGHSH and CDR2 is LQKENI. V lost 2 bases to trimming and J lost 0 bases, with 9 bases between them. This CDR3 is built from 15 residues. The CDR3: CASSPVGASTDTQYF. CDR3 nucleotide sequence: TGTGCCAGCTCACCAGTGGGGGCCAGCACAGATACGCAGTATTTT.

The sample holds many counts of this clonotype. This chain connects TRBV9 to TRBJ2-5; 8 bases map to TRBD2. CDR3 length: 16 residues. Germline V gene lookup returns CDR1 SGDLS and CDR2 YYNGEE. The V gene end was trimmed by 0 bases and the J gene end by 1 base; junction bases not matched to a gene: 5. The CDR3 loop is CASSVAGRGVQETQYF. Written as DNA, the CDR3 is TGTGCCAGCAGCGTAGCCGGGCGGGGGGTCCAAGAGACCCAGTACTTC.

This clonotype was seen ten or more times. The chain recombines TRBV4-1 with TRBJ1-1; TRBD1 might be the D (5 bases). The CDR3 spans 14 residues. Germline V gene data show CDR1 as MGHRA and CDR2 as YSYEKL. The V gene lost 1 base and the J gene lost 8 bases, with 14 bases spanning the gap. The CDR3 spells CASSQVREPPEAFF. The CDR3 DNA reads TGCGCCAGCAGCCAAGTCAGGGAGCCCCCCGAAGCTTTCTTT.